Described below is a single T cell receptor (beta chain) sequence and its context. The antigen is not known. This entry is derived from a study of CD8+ T cells in alopecia areata. Findings and limits, study-wide: Among the cells sequenced in scalp samples are also the resident alphabeta T cells of normal skin. Because one nonresponder was included, the link of baseline CD8+ expansion to response is considered uncertain. It was observed that many expanded lesional clones persisted in scalp and blood during tofacitinib.

Sequencing used cDNA as its template, made by extracting RNA and reverse transcribing it. The repertoire was sequenced with immunoSEQ multiplex PCR; TCRdb's copy has only in-frame clones and lacks some. The sample gives about 200,000 clones, more than 45% of which show up once; 5.5% is in the top ten. Treatment here: oral pan-JAK inhibitor, 5-10 mg twice daily. CDR1 and CDR2 from the germline V gene are SGHTA and FQGNSA. This CDR3 has 18 residues. The J segment lost 7 bases and the V segment lost 5 bases, leaving 20 bases of the junction unmatched. The J gene is TRBJ2-1, the V gene TRBV7-2; TRBD2 matches at 7 bases. Specimen: CD4+ T cells sorted from blood, collected at week 24, from a patient treated with tofacitinib. This TCR derives from a human donor with alopecia areata. The CDR3 reads CASSHRVFLWEGLNEQFF. CDR3 nucleotides: TGTGCCAGCAGCCATAGGGTGTTTTTGTGGGAGGGCCTGAATGAGCAGTTCTTC.